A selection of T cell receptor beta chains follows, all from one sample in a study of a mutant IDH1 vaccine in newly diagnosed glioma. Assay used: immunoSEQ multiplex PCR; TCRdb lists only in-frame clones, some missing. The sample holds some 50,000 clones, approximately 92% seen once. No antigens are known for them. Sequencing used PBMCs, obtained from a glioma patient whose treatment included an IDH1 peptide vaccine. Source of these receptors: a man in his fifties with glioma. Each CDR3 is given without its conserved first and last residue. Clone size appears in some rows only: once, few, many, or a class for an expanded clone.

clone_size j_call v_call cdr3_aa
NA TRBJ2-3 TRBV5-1 ASSLPSSTDTQY
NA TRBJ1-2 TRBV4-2 ASSQAGGNYGYT
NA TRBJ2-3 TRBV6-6 ASSYLWGDTQY
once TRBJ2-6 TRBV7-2 ASSLILGRGFGANVLT
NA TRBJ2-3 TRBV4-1 ASSQEWPSGIITDTQY
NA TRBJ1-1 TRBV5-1 ASSFYGTANTEAF
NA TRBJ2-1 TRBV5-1 ASRGRNEQF
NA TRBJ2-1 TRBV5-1 ASSPTGTRGLNEQF
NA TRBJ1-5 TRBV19 ASSIPGSKQPQH
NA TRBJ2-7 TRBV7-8 ASSWGGDRAIYEQY
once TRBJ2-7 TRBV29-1 SVEGLAGSSYEQY
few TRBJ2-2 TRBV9 ASSVAYRGGELF
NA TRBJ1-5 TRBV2 ASSEATGWAQH
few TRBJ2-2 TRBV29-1 SAGQGDGELF
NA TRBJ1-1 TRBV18 ASSPGTGGTEAF
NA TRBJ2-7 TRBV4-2 ASSQTGKVYEQY
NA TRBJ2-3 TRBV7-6 ASSLAWGTDTQY
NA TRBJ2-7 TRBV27 ASSGTGSYEQY
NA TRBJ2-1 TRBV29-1 STSKASNEQF
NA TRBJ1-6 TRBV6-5 ASKPRGDYNSPLH
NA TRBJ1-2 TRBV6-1 ASSQGQQYGYT
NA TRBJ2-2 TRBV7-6 ASSEAGVRELF
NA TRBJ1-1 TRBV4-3 ASSQDLVGDTEAF
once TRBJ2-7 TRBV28 ASRRGASYEQY
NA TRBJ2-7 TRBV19 ASRSGGTASYEQY
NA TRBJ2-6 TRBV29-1 SVDRISGANVLT
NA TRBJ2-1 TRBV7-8 ASSFRLAQF
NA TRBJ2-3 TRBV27 ASSINRGADTQY
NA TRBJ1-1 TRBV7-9 ASSPPGGPAF
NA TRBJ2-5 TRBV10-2 ASSGASGRQTQY
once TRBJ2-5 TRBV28 ASSLVVSPETQY
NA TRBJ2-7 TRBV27 ASSFGAGEQY
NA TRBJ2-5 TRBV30 AWNRGETQY
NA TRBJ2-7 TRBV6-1 ASSEGITWSYEQY
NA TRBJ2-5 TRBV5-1 ASSLTTGGSVETQY